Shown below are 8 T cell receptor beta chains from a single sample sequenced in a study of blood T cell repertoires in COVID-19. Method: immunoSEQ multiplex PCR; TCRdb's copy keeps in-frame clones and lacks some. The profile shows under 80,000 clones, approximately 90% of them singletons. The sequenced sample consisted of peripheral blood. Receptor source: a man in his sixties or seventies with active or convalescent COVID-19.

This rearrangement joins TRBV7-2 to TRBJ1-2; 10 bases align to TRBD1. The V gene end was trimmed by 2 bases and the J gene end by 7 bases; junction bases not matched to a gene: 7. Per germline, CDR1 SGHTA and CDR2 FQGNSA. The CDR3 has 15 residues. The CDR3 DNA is TGTGCCAGCAGCTTAAACGGACAGGGGGTCGGTGGCTACACCTTC. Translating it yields CASSLNGQGVGGYTF.

The CDR3 here is CASSQDTGVTDNEQFF. CDR3 DNA: TGCGCCAGCAGCCAAGATACGGGAGTAACGGACAATGAGCAGTTCTTC. This chain links TRBV4-1 with TRBJ2-1; tentative D call: TRBD2 (6 bases). Trimming shortened V by 0 bases and J by 5 bases, and 14 bases separated the two germline ends. Germline CDR1 and CDR2: MGHRA and YSYEKL. The CDR3 is 16 residues long.

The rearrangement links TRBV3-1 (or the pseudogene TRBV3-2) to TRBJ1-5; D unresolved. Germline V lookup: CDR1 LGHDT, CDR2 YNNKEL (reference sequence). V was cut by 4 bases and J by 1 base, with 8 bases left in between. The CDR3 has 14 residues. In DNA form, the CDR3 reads TGTGCCAGCAGCCGACTTATGAGCAATCAGCCCCAGCATTTT. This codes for CASSRLMSNQPQHF.

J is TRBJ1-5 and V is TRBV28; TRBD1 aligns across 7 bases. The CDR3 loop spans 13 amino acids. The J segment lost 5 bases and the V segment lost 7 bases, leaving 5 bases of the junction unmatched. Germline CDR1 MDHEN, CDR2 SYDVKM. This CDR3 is CASNRQGDQPQHF. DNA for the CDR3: TGTGCCAGCAACCGACAGGGCGATCAGCCCCAGCATTTT.

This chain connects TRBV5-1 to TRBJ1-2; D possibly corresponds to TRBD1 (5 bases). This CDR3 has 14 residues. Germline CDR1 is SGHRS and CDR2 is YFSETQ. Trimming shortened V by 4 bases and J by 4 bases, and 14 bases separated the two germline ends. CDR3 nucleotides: TGCGCCAGCAGCACAGGCAACCTTGGCTATGGCTACACCTTC. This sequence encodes CASSTGNLGYGYTF.

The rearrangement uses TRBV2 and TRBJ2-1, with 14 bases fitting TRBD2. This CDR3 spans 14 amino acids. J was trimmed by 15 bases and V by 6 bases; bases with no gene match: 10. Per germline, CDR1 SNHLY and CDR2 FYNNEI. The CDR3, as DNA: TGTGCCAGCAGGCTGGGACTAGCGGGAGTGGGGCTGTTCTTC. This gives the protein CASRLGLAGVGLFF. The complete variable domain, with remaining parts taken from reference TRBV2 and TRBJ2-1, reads EPEVTQTPSHQVTQMGQEVILRCVPISNHLYFYWYRQILGQKVEFLVSFYNNEISEKSEIFDDQFSVERPDGSNFTLKIRSTKLEDSAMYFCASRLGLAGVGLFFGPGTRLTVL.

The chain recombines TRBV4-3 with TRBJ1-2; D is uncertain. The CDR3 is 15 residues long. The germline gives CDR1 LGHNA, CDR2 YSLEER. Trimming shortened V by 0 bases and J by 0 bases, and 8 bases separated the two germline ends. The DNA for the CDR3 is TGCGCCAGCAGCCAAGATCTGACTGCTAACTATGGCTACACCTTC. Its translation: CASSQDLTANYGYTF.

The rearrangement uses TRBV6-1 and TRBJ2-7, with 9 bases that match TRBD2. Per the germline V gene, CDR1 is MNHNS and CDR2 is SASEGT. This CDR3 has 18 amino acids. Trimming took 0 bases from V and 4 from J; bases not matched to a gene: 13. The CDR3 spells CASSEAGLARPNPYEQYF. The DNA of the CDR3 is TGTGCCAGCAGTGAAGCAGGACTAGCGAGGCCCAACCCTTACGAGCAGTACTTC.